This T cell receptor beta chain was documented in a study of response to subunit inactivated influenza vaccine. Study observations and caveats: Only a handful of new T cells, the authors suggested, are recruited with each seasonal influenza vaccination.

As regards this clonotype: Its antigen is unknown.

This CDR3 is 12 amino acids long. CDR1 and CDR2 (germline): SGHVS, FQNEAQ. The junction had 3 bases not matched to a gene; V was cut back by 4 bases and J by 8 bases. A single record per CDR3 protein comes from TCRdb applying MiXCR to the RT-PCR reads. The sample gives about 570,000 distinct CDR3 sequences, 12% of which show up once; roughly 10% is in the top ten. The V and J genes are TRBV7-8 and TRBJ2-3, with TRBD2 identical over 7 bases. The input for sequencing was PBMCs from blood, taken on the day of vaccination. The TCR originated in a man between 50 and 59 years old who received an inactivated influenza vaccine. CDR3 in DNA: TGTGCCAGCAGCTGGGAGGGTTCTACGCAGTATTTT. As protein: CASSWEGSTQYF.